Presented here are 13 T cell receptor beta chains from one specimen sequenced in a study of blood T cell repertoires in COVID-19. Assay: immunoSEQ multiplex PCR; the TCRdb copy retains only in-frame clones and omits some. The sample contains under 300,000 clones, 83% of which appear only once. Specimen: peripheral blood. The receptors derive from a man at least 80 years old with acute or convalescent COVID-19.

Comments on this clone: The sample holds other DNA sequences that translate to the same CDR3. The chain carries TRBV28 and TRBJ2-3, with TRBD2 matching 12 bases. This CDR3 comprises 15 residues. Per germline, CDR1 MDHEN and CDR2 SYDVKM. With V trimmed by 2 bases and J by 5 bases, 2 bases remained unmatched. The CDR3 sequence: CASSLLAGGQDTQYF. CDR3 coding DNA: TGTGCCAGCAGTTTACTAGCGGGGGGGCAAGATACGCAGTATTTT.

The chain couples TRBV28 to TRBJ1-5; D unclear. The CDR3 runs to 14 residues. Germline loops: CDR1 MDHEN, CDR2 SYDVKM. V shed 8 bases and J shed 2 bases, with 13 bases lying between them. The CDR3 nucleotides read TGTGCCAGCGTGCGGGGTATCGGCAATCAGCCCCAGCATTTT. Translated, it gives CASVRGIGNQPQHF. Drawing the rest from reference TRBV28 and TRBJ1-5, the complete variable domain is DVKVTQSSRYLVKRTGEKVFLECVQDMDHENMFWYRQDPGLGLRLIYFSYDVKMKEKGDIPEGYSVSREKKERFSLILESASTNQTSMYLCASVRGIGNQPQHFGDGTRLSIL.

V is TRBV5-1 and J is TRBJ2-5; TRBD2 agrees at 12 bases. J gave up 4 bases and V 4 bases, and 11 bases lay outside the gene matches. The length of the CDR3 is 17 residues. Germline values: CDR1 SGHRS, CDR2 YFSETQ. CDR3 sequence (DNA): TGCGCCAGCAGCCTACCCTCTAGCGGGGGGGCGGGAGAGACCCAGTACTTC. This encodes CASSLPSSGGAGETQYF.

The V and J genes are TRBV27 and TRBJ2-7, with a tentative D call TRBD1 (7 bases). CDR1 and CDR2 from the germline V gene are MNHEY and SMNVEV (reference sequence). This CDR3 comprises 15 residues. V gave up 2 bases and J gave up 5 bases, with 16 bases separating them. DNA for the CDR3: TGTGCCAGCAGTTTAGGGACAGCGGGTCTCAACGAGCAGTACTTC. Translation gives CASSLGTAGLNEQYF.

The CDR3 region is CASSEREDTQYF. The CDR3 DNA reads as TGTGCCAGCTCCGAGCGGGAAGATACGCAGTATTTT. The V gene is TRBV18, the J gene TRBJ2-3; 7 bases agree with TRBD2. This CDR3 has 12 residues. In germline, CDR1 is KGHSH, CDR2 LQKENI. Trimming removed 6 bases from V and 5 bases from J; junction bases left unmatched: 2.

This chain connects TRBV27 to TRBJ2-6; a possible D gene is TRBD1 (6 bases). The CDR3 runs 15 residues. The germline V gene encodes CDR1 MNHEY and CDR2 SMNVEV (reference sequence). Trimming left V 3 bases short and J 4 bases short, with 10 bases between. CDR3 nucleotides: TGTGCCAGCAGTTTCACAGGGCCCGGGGCCAACGTCCTGACTTTC. This sequence encodes CASSFTGPGANVLTF.

Of note for this clone: Other nucleotide sequences from this sample produce the same CDR3. The chain is built from TRBV5-6 and TRBJ2-7; 8 nucleotides agree with TRBD1. Trimming at V came to 1 base and at J to 3 bases, leaving 9 bases not matched to a gene. CDR1 and CDR2 (germline): SGHDT, YYEEEE. The CDR3 is 16 amino acids. CDR3 sequence: CASSLFGGQGSYEQYF. The CDR3 DNA reads as TGTGCCAGCAGCTTGTTTGGCGGACAGGGAAGCTACGAGCAGTACTTC.

Notes on this clone: The sample carries other DNA sequences with the same CDR3. The rearrangement uses TRBV7-2 and TRBJ2-1; TRBD2 matches at 9 bases. V gave up 5 bases and J gave up 4 bases; unmatched junction bases: 3. CDR1 is SGHTA and CDR2 is FQGNSA in the germline V gene. CDR3 length equals 14 residues. CDR3 bases: TGTGCCAGCAGCCTGGGACTAGCTTACAATGAGCAGTTCTTC. Its translation is CASSLGLAYNEQFF.

The rearrangement links TRBV10-3 to TRBJ2-1; D not resolved. V was pared by 2 bases and J by 12 bases, with 11 bases between. The CDR3 spans 12 residues. CDR1 is ENHRY and CDR2 is SYGVKD in the germline V gene. The CDR3 DNA sequence: TGTGCCATCAGTGAGGGCCAACCCGTGCAGTTCTTC. Its protein is CAISEGQPVQFF.

J is TRBJ2-5 and V is TRBV6-2 or TRBV6-3; 8 bases fit TRBD1. With V trimmed by 2 bases and J by 1 base, 6 bases remained unmatched. CDR1 and CDR2 (germline): MNHEY, SVGEGT. This CDR3 comprises 16 residues. This CDR3 is CASSYATGEIQETQYF. In DNA form, the CDR3 reads TGTGCCAGCAGTTACGCGACAGGGGAGATCCAAGAGACCCAGTACTTC.

The chain combines TRBV30 with TRBJ1-6; 7 bases are shared with TRBD1. Germline lookup yields CDR1 GTSNPN and CDR2 SVGIG (reference sequence). This CDR3 is 13 amino acids long. V lost 5 bases to trimming and J lost 7 bases; unmatched junction nucleotides: 5. The CDR3 spells CAWSGTENSPLHF. Here the CDR3 DNA reads TGTGCCTGGTCCGGGACAGAGAATTCACCCCTCCACTTT.

This chain uses TRBV13 with TRBJ1-6; 11 positions agree with TRBD1. After removal of 0 bases from V and 7 bases from J, the junction contained 2 bases not matched to a gene. CDR3 size: 16 residues. Germline V CDR1 and CDR2: PRHDT, FYEKMQ (reference sequence). The CDR3 loop reads CASSLGGTGGNSPLHF. In DNA form, the CDR3 reads TGTGCCAGCAGCTTAGGTGGGACAGGGGGAAATTCACCCCTCCACTTT.

The chain combines TRBV9 with TRBJ1-2; perhaps TRBD1 as D (6 bases). The CDR3 sequence is 14 residues long. The ends were cut back, 4 bases at V and 0 bases at J, with 10 bases in the middle. From germline, CDR1 is SGDLS and CDR2 YYNGEE. The CDR3 region is CASSKDRANYGYTF. The CDR3 nucleotides are TGTGCCAGCAGCAAGGACAGAGCTAACTATGGCTACACCTTC.